Listed below are T cell receptor beta chains from one sample, sequenced in a study of vaccination effects on CD4 cells after COVID-19. These receptors' targets are unknown. Here immunoSEQ multiplex PCR was the method, and the copy in TCRdb shows in-frame clones only, minus some. The sample lists around 50,000 clones, around 74% occurring once. Sequenced here: CD4+ T cells from PBMCs cultured without peptide, sampled after COVID-19 vaccination. The receptors here all came from a human donor who had a prior SARS-CoV-2 infection. Both conserved end residues are part of each CDR3. The D gene is left open where the match is weak. Expanded clones are given a class, and other clones once, few, many or no size at all.

j_call cdr3_length d_call clone_size v_call cdr3_nt cdr3_aa
TRBJ1-3 14 NA NA TRBV6-5 TGTGCCAGCAGTTACGACGCTACTGGAAACACCATATATTTT CASSYDATGNTIYF
TRBJ2-7 15 TRBD2 NA TRBV5-1 TGCGCCAGCAGCTTGGGCCCTAGCGGGGGTTACGAGCAGTACTTC CASSLGPSGGYEQYF
TRBJ2-7 14 NA NA TRBV4-3 TGCGCCAGCAGCCAAGTCCGGGGAAAGGGCGAGCAGTACTTC CASSQVRGKGEQYF
TRBJ2-1 15 TRBD2 NA TRBV13 TGTGCCAGCAGCTTCTCTGGGACTAGTCCCAATGAGCAGTTCTTC CASSFSGTSPNEQFF
TRBJ2-7 13 NA NA TRBV30 TGTGCCTGGAGTGAGATCGTGGGGGGTGAGCAGTACTTC CAWSEIVGGEQYF
TRBJ2-1 14 TRBD2 NA TRBV4-2 TGTGCCAGCAGCCGCAGGGAGGGGTACAATGAGCAGTTCTTC CASSRREGYNEQFF
TRBJ1-2 14 NA NA TRBV5-4 TGTGCCAGCAGCTCCGGACCTCCGGAAGGTGGCTACACCTTC CASSSGPPEGGYTF
TRBJ2-2 15 NA NA TRBV27 TGTGCCAGCAGCGCCCTAGCTATTAACACCGGGGAGCTGTTTTTT CASSALAINTGELFF
TRBJ1-2 16 NA few TRBV18 TGTGCCAGCTCACCACCGTTCAGACTCGGCGACTATGGCTACACCTTC CASSPPFRLGDYGYTF
TRBJ1-1 13 TRBD1 few TRBV7-3 TGTGCCAGCAGCCGATATTCCAGGGGGGAAGCTTTCTTT CASSRYSRGEAFF
TRBJ2-1 17 TRBD1 NA TRBV19 TGTGCCAGTACCAGGGGGCCTAGCGAAAGCTCCTACAATGAGCAGTTCTTC CASTRGPSESSYNEQFF
TRBJ2-5 16 TRBD2 NA TRBV30 TGTGCCTGGAGGGGGGGGACGACTAGCGGGGACGAGACCCAGTACTTC CAWRGGTTSGDETQYF
TRBJ1-4 15 NA NA TRBV28 TGTGCCAGCAGGACGATCGGTGGGGGAGGTGAAAAACTGTTTTTT CASRTIGGGGEKLFF
TRBJ2-7 14 TRBD2 once TRBV9 TGTGCCAGCAGCGTAGATGCGGGGGGATACGAGCAGTACTTC CASSVDAGGYEQYF
TRBJ2-1 14 NA NA TRBV5-6 TGTGCCAGCAGCTTGGCCGGTAGGTCCAATGAGCAGTTCTTC CASSLAGRSNEQFF
TRBJ2-7 12 NA NA TRBV7-2 TGTGCCAGCAGCCCCGGTCCCTACGAGCAGTACTTC CASSPGPYEQYF
TRBJ1-2 13 TRBD1 NA TRBV28 TGTGCCAGCAGTTTACGGGACAGCTATGGCTACACCTTC CASSLRDSYGYTF
TRBJ1-5 12 NA NA TRBV28 TGTGCCAGCAAGGAGGGAAACCAGCCCCAGCATTTT CASKEGNQPQHF
TRBJ2-7 16 NA NA TRBV3-1/TRBV3-2 TGTGCCAGCAGCCGATGGCTGGGACAAAACTCCTACGAGCAGTACTTC CASSRWLGQNSYEQYF
TRBJ2-3 14 TRBD2 NA TRBV20-1 TGCAGTGCTAGTAGCGGGAATAGTAGGAATACGCAGTATTTT CSASSGNSRNTQYF
TRBJ1-5 13 NA NA TRBV11-2 TGTGCCAGCAGCTTAAGGCCAGATCAGCCCCAGCATTTT CASSLRPDQPQHF
TRBJ2-2 16 TRBD2 NA TRBV7-3 TGTGCCAGCAGCTTAAACGGCGGGGGGAACACCGGGGAGCTGTTTTTT CASSLNGGGNTGELFF
TRBJ2-2 17 TRBD1 NA TRBV5-6 TGTGCCAGCAGCTCCATTAAGACAGGGTTTTTATCCGGGGAGCTGTTTTTT CASSSIKTGFLSGELFF